A selection of T cell receptor beta chains follows, all from one sample in a study of EBV T-cell therapy then PD-1 blockade in nasopharyngeal carcinoma. TCRdb's table, derived via immunoSEQ multiplex PCR, lists solely in-frame clones and lacks some. The repertoire holds about 19,000 clones, with roughly 83% as singletons. These TCRs are of unknown antigen specificity. Source: CD8+ T cells from blood, taken at approximately day 30 from a patient whose treatment included autologous EBV-specific T cells and nivolumab. The origin of the receptors is a man between 40 and 49 years old with nasopharyngeal carcinoma. The CDR3 runs from the conserved cysteine through the conserved F or W. The order of the fields is clone size, CDR3 length, D gene, V gene, J gene, CDR3 DNA, CDR3 protein. The D gene is left open where the match is weak. The size field is filled for only some rows; it gives once, few, many or a size class.

NA	14	TRBD2	TRBV10-3	TRBJ2-7	TGTGCCATCACCGACGGGGGGAACTCCTACGAGCAGTACTTC	CAITDGGNSYEQYF
NA	11	NA	TRBV5-6	TRBJ1-2	TGTGCCAGCAGCTTGGGGGGTGGCTACACCTTC	CASSLGGGYTF
once	14	NA	TRBV4-3	TRBJ2-5	TGCGCCAGCAGCCAAGAACGGGGACGAGAGACCCAGTACTTC	CASSQERGRETQYF
NA	13	NA	TRBV9	TRBJ2-2	TGTGCCAGCAGCGTAGTTTTTCCCGGGGAGCTGTTTTTT	CASSVVFPGELFF
NA	15	TRBD1	TRBV28	TRBJ1-5	TGTGCCAGCAGTTGGGACAGTTATAGCAATCAGCCCCAGCATTTT	CASSWDSYSNQPQHF
NA	12	NA	TRBV5-8	TRBJ2-7	TGTGCCATCCCCAAGGGGGGATACGAGCAGTACTTC	CAIPKGGYEQYF
NA	12	NA	TRBV27	TRBJ1-3	TGTGCCAGCAGGTCGCCCCCCGACACCATATATTTT	CASRSPPDTIYF
NA	14	NA	TRBV27	TRBJ2-1	TGTGCCAGCAGTTTTAGCGGACTCGTCAATGAGCAGTTCTTC	CASSFSGLVNEQFF
few	12	NA	TRBV12-3/TRBV12-4	TRBJ2-1	TGTGCCAGCAGTTCACAGCGGTATGAGCAGTTCTTC	CASSSQRYEQFF
NA	17	TRBD1	TRBV28	TRBJ1-4	TGTGCCAGCAGTTTCATAGACAGGGGACCAACTAATGAAAAACTGTTTTTT	CASSFIDRGPTNEKLFF
NA	14	NA	TRBV4-3	TRBJ2-7	TGCGCCAGCAGCCACGAGGGTTGGGGCCCCGAGCAGTACTTC	CASSHEGWGPEQYF
NA	14	NA	TRBV19	TRBJ1-5	NA	CASSRAGRNQPQHF
NA	12	NA	TRBV29-1	TRBJ1-1	TGCAGCGTTGAGCAGGGAACCACTGAAGCTTTCTTT	CSVEQGTTEAFF
NA	15	NA	TRBV4-3	TRBJ1-1	TGCGCCAGCAGCCAAGATCAAGGTAACAGTGGGGAAGCTTTCTTT	CASSQDQGNSGEAFF
NA	18	TRBD2	TRBV5-4	TRBJ2-3	TGTGCCAGCAGCTTGGCAACTAGCGCGAGGCTTAGCACAGATACGCAGTATTTT	CASSLATSARLSTDTQYF
NA	15	NA	TRBV2	TRBJ1-2	TGTGCCAGCAGTGAAGTTGGCGGCAGTAACTATGGCTACACCTTC	CASSEVGGSNYGYTF
once	17	NA	TRBV10-3	TRBJ2-2	TGTGCCATCAGTGAGCCTAAAATTAAGGCCGGGTACGGGGAGCTGTTTTTT	CAISEPKIKAGYGELFF
NA	14	NA	TRBV6-6	TRBJ2-3	TGTGCCAGCAGTTACTCACCGGGGCGCGATACGCAGTATTTT	CASSYSPGRDTQYF
NA	14	NA	TRBV2	TRBJ1-1	TGTGCCAGCAGTGAAATAGTCCTGAACACTGAAGCTTTCTTT	CASSEIVLNTEAFF
NA	13	NA	TRBV6-5	TRBJ2-2	TGTGCCAGCAGTTACTCGGTCACCGGGGAGCTGTTTTTT	CASSYSVTGELFF
NA	15	TRBD2	TRBV11-2	TRBJ2-3	TGTGCCAGCAGCTTCGAAGCGGGGGGGCGGGGTACGCAGTATTTT	CASSFEAGGRGTQYF
NA	17	NA	TRBV18	TRBJ1-2	TGTGCCAGCTCACCAACGGGGGTTAGGGGCCTCAACTATGGCTACACCTTC	CASSPTGVRGLNYGYTF
once	18	TRBD2	TRBV7-6	TRBJ2-3	TGTGCCAGCAGCAGCGGACTAGCGGGGGGGCAAAGGGCAGATACGCAGTATTTT	CASSSGLAGGQRADTQYF
NA	12	NA	TRBV7-8	TRBJ2-7	TGTGCCAGCAGCCCCCGTTCCTACGAGCAGTACTTC	CASSPRSYEQYF
NA	14	NA	TRBV2	TRBJ1-5	TGTGCCAGCAGGGCACCCTATAGCAATCAGCCCCAGCATTTT	CASRAPYSNQPQHF
NA	17	TRBD2	TRBV7-3	TRBJ2-1	TGTGCCAGCAGCCCCTCGGTATCGGGGGGGCCCTACAATGAGCAGTTCTTC	CASSPSVSGGPYNEQFF
NA	14	NA	TRBV7-9	TRBJ1-2	TGTGCCAGCACCCAAGAGTCCCTGAACTATGGCTACACCTTC	CASTQESLNYGYTF
once	15	NA	TRBV19	TRBJ2-7	TGTGCCAGTAGTCTCAGCGCCGGGACCCGATACGAGCAGTACTTC	CASSLSAGTRYEQYF
NA	14	TRBD1	TRBV19	TRBJ2-7	TGTGCCAGTAGTATGGGGACAGGGATGAGCGAGCAGTACTTC	CASSMGTGMSEQYF
NA	14	NA	TRBV13	TRBJ1-2	TGTGCCAGCAGCTTAGGGACATCTAACTATGGCTACACCTTC	CASSLGTSNYGYTF
NA	19	NA	TRBV5-5	TRBJ1-6	TGTGCCAGCAGCCCGACCTACACCATAGCGGGGGGGATTCGGTCACCCCTCCACTTT	CASSPTYTIAGGIRSPLHF
NA	12	NA	TRBV12-3/TRBV12-4	TRBJ2-7	TGTGCCAGCAGTCCCGACCCTAAGGAGCAGTACTTC	CASSPDPKEQYF
NA	16	TRBD1	TRBV7-3	TRBJ2-2	TGTGCCAGCAGCTTATTCCAGGGGGCGAGGTCCGGGGAGCTGTTTTTT	CASSLFQGARSGELFF
NA	15	NA	TRBV6-4	TRBJ2-2	TGTGCCAGCAGTGAGGTGGGGGGGCCCACCGGGGAGCTGTTTTTT	CASSEVGGPTGELFF
NA	15	NA	TRBV10-2	TRBJ1-1	TGCGCCAGCAGTGAGTCGCGGGGACGGAACACTGAAGCTTTCTTT	CASSESRGRNTEAFF
NA	12	TRBD1	TRBV28	TRBJ1-2	TGTGCCATCCTCGGGACAGGGGTCGGCTACACCTTC	CAILGTGVGYTF
NA	13	NA	TRBV6-6	TRBJ2-7	TGTGCCAGCAGTTACTCGAAAGCCTACGAGCAGTACTTC	CASSYSKAYEQYF
NA	13	NA	TRBV21-1	TRBJ2-5	TGTGCCAGCAATGGACAGACGGGGGAGACCCAGTACTTC	CASNGQTGETQYF
NA	13	NA	TRBV9	TRBJ1-2	TGTGCCAGCAGCGTAGGTCAGCACTATGGCTACACCTTC	CASSVGQHYGYTF
NA	16	TRBD2	TRBV28	TRBJ2-3	TGTGCCAGCAGTTTTTTCCTAGCGGGTACGACAGATACGCAGTATTTT	CASSFFLAGTTDTQYF
NA	14	TRBD2	TRBV3-1/TRBV3-2	TRBJ2-3	TGTGCCAGCAGCCCGGGGGGGCCGGCGGATACGCAGTATTTT	CASSPGGPADTQYF
NA	13	NA	TRBV30	TRBJ1-2	TGTGCCTGGGGGGACGAAATTAACTATGGCTACACCTTC	CAWGDEINYGYTF
NA	15	NA	TRBV27	TRBJ1-6	TGTGCCAGCAGTTTGGGAACAGGGTCAAATTCACCCCTCCACTTT	CASSLGTGSNSPLHF
NA	17	TRBD1	TRBV6-4	TRBJ2-6	TGTGCCAGCAGTTCAGGGACAGGGTTTACCGGGGCCAACGTCCTGACTTTC	CASSSGTGFTGANVLTF
once	15	NA	TRBV4-3	TRBJ2-7	TGCGCCAGCAGCCAAGGTCTCAGGGTTTCCTACGAGCAGTACTTC	CASSQGLRVSYEQYF
NA	14	TRBD1	TRBV6-5	TRBJ1-2	TGTGCCAGCAGGCACAGGGGGAGGGGGGAAGGCTACACCTTC	CASRHRGRGEGYTF
once	15	TRBD2	TRBV6-6	TRBJ2-2	TGTGCCAGCAGTTACTCTCGACTAGCGACCGGGGAGCTGTTTTTT	CASSYSRLATGELFF
once	13	TRBD1	TRBV19	TRBJ2-7	TGTGCCAGTAGTACCGGACAGGGCTACGAGCAGTACTTC	CASSTGQGYEQYF
few	17	NA	TRBV5-4	TRBJ2-2	TGTGCCAGCAGTTTGGACCCGACAGGCCTGAACACCGGGGAGCTGTTTTTT	CASSLDPTGLNTGELFF
once	12	TRBD1	TRBV9	TRBJ1-2	TGTGCCAGCAGCGGACAGGGGACTGGCTACACCTTC	CASSGQGTGYTF
NA	15	NA	TRBV5-1	TRBJ2-7	TGCGCCAGCAGCTTGTCCCCGGGGGCCACAGGGGAGCAGTACTTC	CASSLSPGATGEQYF
NA	15	TRBD2	TRBV9	TRBJ2-3	TGTGCCAGCAGCGTAGATGGGAGGGGCACAGATACGCAGTATTTT	CASSVDGRGTDTQYF
once	11	NA	TRBV2	TRBJ2-2	TGTGCCAGCGCTGGAGGCGGGGAGCTGTTTTTT	CASAGGGELFF
few	15	TRBD2	TRBV4-1	TRBJ2-7	TGCGCCAGCAGCCAAATCTTGGATAGCGGGTACGAGCAGTACTTC	CASSQILDSGYEQYF